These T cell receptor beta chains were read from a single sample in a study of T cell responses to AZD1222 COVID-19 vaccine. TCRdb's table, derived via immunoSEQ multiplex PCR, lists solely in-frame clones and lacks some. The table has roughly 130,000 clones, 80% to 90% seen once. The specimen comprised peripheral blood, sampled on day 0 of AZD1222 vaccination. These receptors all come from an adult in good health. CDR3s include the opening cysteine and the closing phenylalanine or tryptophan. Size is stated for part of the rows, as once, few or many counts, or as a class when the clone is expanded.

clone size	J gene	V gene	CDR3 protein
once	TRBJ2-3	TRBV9	CASSGTGTSTDTQYF
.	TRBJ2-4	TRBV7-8	CASRPNSGLAKNIQYF
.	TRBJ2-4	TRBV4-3	CASSRGPHPYDF
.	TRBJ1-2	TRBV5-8	CASSRLGGGRGGYTF
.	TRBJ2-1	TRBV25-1	CASSDRGRGYNEQFF
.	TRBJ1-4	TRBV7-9	CASSLGREKLFF
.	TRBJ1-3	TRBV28	CASRTGQAGNTIYF
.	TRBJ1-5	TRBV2	CASLDRISNQPQHF
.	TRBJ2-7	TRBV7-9	CATPLAQGYIEQYF
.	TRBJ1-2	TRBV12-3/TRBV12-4	CASSRLQYGYTF
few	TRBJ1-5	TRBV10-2	CASSESQGAGQPQHF
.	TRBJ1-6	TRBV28	CASNPGTGYSPLHF
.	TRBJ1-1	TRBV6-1	CASSEAGDMNTEAFF
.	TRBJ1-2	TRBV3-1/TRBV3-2	CASSQGASFGYTF
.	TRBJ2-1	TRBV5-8	CASSQGQGFAHEQFF
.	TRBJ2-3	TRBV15	CATSRTRASTDTQYF
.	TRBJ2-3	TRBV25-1	CASSDTVRTDTQYF
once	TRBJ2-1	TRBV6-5	CASVRDPYNEQFF
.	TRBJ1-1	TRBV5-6	CASSPYGQGGAFF
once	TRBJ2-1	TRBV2	CASSHPGSSYNEQFF
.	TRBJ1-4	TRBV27	CASTGTASTNEKLFF
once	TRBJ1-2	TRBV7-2	CASSPRGGPYGYTF
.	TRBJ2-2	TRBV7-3	CASSLGSQNTGELFF
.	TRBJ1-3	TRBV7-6	CASSQGGGNSGNTIYF
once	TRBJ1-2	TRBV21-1	CASSSFGGDGRMFGYTF
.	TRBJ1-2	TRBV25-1	CASSTGTARIFSF
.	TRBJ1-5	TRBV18	CASSPGQLNQPQHF
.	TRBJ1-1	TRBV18	CASSPQEGTEAFF
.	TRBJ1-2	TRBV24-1	CATEDRANYGYTF
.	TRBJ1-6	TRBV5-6	CASSSGQGLPLHF
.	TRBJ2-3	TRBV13	CASSLGSGSVNTQYF
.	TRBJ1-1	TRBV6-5	CATRGMRNTEAFF
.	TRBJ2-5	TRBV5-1	CASSLGGKRTQYF
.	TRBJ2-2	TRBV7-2	CASSLQGSNTGELFF
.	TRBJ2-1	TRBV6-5	CATSEGPSYNEQFF
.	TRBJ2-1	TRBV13	CASSSRDSRSYNEQFF
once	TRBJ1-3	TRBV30	CACLRGLAGNTIYF
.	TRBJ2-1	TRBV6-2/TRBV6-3	CASSLAGVRSKNEQFF
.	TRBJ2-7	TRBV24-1	CATSGPGIGGINEQYF
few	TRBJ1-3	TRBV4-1	CASSSRTVDLSGNTIYF
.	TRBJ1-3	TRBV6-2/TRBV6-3	CASSPLPHRRNTIYF
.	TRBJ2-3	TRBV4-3	CASSQRERVTDTQYF
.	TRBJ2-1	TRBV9	CASSTTGLAFDEQFF
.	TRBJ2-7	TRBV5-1	CASSLVGTYEQYF
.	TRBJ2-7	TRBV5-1	CASRGGMGQGYEQYF
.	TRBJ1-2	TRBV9	CASSVYPGAIYGYTF